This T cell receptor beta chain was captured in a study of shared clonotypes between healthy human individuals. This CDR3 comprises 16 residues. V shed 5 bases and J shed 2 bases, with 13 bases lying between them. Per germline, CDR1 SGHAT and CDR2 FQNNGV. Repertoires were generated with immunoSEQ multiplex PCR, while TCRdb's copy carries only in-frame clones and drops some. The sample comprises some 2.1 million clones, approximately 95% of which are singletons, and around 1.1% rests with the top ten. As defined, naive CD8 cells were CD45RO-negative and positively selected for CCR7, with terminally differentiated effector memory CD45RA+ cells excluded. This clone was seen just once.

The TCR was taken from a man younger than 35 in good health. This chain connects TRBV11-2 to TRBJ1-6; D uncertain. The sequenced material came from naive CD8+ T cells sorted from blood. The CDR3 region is CASSRNDITYNSPLHF. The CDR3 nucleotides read TGTGCCAGCAGCAGAAATGACATAACCTATAATTCACCCCTCCACTTT.